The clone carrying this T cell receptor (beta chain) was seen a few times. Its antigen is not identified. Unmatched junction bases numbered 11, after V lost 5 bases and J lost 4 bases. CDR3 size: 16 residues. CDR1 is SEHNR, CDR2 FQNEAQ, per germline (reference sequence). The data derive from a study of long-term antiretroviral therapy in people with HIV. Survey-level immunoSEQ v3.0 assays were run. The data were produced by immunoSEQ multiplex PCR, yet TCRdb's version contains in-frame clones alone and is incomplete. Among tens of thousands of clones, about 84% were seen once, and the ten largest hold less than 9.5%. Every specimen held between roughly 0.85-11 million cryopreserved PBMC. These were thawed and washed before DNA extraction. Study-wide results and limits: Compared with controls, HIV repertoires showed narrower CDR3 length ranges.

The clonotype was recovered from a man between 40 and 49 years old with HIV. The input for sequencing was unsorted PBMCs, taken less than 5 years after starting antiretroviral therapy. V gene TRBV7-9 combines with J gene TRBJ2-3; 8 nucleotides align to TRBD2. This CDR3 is CASSVPGTRNPDTQYF. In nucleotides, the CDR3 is TGTGCCAGCAGCGTTCCCGGGACTAGGAACCCAGATACGCAGTATTTT.